A selection of T cell receptor beta chains follows, all from one sample in a study of blood T cell repertoires in COVID-19. The table came from immunoSEQ multiplex PCR; TCRdb's copy has only in-frame clones and leaves some out. The sample shows under 300,000 clones, just over 85% of them seen only once. Sequenced material: PBMCs or T cells enriched from blood (not recorded which). The receptors here all came from a man between 18 and 35 years old who had recovered from COVID-19. Both conserved end residues are trimmed from each CDR3. Each record gives: CDR3 protein, V gene, D gene. The D gene is left open where the match is weak.

cdr3_aa: ASSPLGGASYEQY
v_call: TRBV19
d_call: NA

cdr3_aa: ASSARGGRASGNTIY
v_call: TRBV9
d_call: NA

cdr3_aa: ASSTPGTGVPGELF
v_call: TRBV28
d_call: TRBD1

cdr3_aa: ASSLAFLAEGRQETQY
v_call: TRBV5-5
d_call: NA

cdr3_aa: ATRTGTGGPYEQY
v_call: TRBV15
d_call: TRBD1

cdr3_aa: ASSKTGSYGYT
v_call: TRBV27
d_call: NA

cdr3_aa: ASSLAGTGMETEKLF
v_call: TRBV5-6
d_call: TRBD1

cdr3_aa: ASSLLFGNTIY
v_call: TRBV7-8
d_call: NA

cdr3_aa: ASSSTGLDSPLH
v_call: TRBV28
d_call: TRBD1

cdr3_aa: ASRVGTPYNEQF
v_call: TRBV10-2
d_call: NA

cdr3_aa: ASREPYRAGANVLT
v_call: TRBV6-1
d_call: NA

cdr3_aa: ATDRGRSEAF
v_call: TRBV6-5
d_call: TRBD1

cdr3_aa: ASGLAREQF
v_call: TRBV5-1
d_call: TRBD2

cdr3_aa: ASLAEVYNEQF
v_call: TRBV2
d_call: TRBD2

cdr3_aa: ASSDRQARTDTQY
v_call: TRBV9
d_call: NA

cdr3_aa: AWSQGTGSSEQY
v_call: TRBV30
d_call: TRBD1

cdr3_aa: AISLAGETQY
v_call: TRBV10-3
d_call: TRBD2

cdr3_aa: ASSYRTVRSSYNEQF
v_call: TRBV5-1
d_call: NA

cdr3_aa: ASKGQGAAYEQY
v_call: TRBV27
d_call: TRBD1

cdr3_aa: ASSPGQTGANVLT
v_call: TRBV3-1/TRBV3-2
d_call: NA

cdr3_aa: ASSSSSALEGYT
v_call: TRBV28
d_call: NA

cdr3_aa: ASSQGGQGILSGNTIY
v_call: TRBV4-1
d_call: TRBD1

cdr3_aa: ASSWGRGGNEQF
v_call: TRBV5-4
d_call: TRBD2